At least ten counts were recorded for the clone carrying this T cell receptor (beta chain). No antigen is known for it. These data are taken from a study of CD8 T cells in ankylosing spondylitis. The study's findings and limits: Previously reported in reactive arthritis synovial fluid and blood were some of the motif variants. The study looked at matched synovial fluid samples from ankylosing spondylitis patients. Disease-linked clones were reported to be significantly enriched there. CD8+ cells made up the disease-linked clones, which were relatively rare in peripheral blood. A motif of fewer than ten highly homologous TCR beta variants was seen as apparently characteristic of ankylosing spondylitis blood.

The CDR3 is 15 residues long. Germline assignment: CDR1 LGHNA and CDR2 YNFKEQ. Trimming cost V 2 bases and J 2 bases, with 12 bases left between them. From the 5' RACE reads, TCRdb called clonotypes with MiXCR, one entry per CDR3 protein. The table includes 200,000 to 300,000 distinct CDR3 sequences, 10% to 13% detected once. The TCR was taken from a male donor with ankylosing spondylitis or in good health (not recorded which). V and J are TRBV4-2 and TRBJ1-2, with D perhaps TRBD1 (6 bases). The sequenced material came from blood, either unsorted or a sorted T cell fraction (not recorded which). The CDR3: CASSQSSGQNYGYTF. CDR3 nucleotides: TGTGCCAGCAGCCAATCGTCGGGACAAAACTATGGCTACACCTTC.